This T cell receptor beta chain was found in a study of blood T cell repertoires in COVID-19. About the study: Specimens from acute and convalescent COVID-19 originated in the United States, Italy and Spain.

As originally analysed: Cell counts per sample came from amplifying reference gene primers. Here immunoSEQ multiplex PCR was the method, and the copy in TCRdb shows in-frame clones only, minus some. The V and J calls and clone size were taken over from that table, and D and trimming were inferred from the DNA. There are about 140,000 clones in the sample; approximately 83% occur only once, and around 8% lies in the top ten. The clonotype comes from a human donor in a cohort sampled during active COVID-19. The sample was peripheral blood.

The CDR3, as DNA: TGTGCCAGCAGATCGGACTTGCCTTACAATGAGCAGTTCTTC. Translating gives CASRSDLPYNEQFF. The rearrangement joins TRBV7-2 to TRBJ2-1, with D possibly being TRBD2 (5 bases). CDR1 SGHTA and CDR2 FQGNSA come from the germline V gene. The CDR3 is 14 residues long. Trimming took 6 bases from V and 4 from J, leaving 13 bases between them.